The rows below give T cell receptor beta chains drawn from one sample of a study of blood T cell repertoires in COVID-19. Some clones are missing from TCRdb's copy, which holds only in-frame ones; the method was immunoSEQ multiplex PCR. This repertoire shows 210,000 or so clones, about 83% found once; its top ten account for roughly 1.3%. Specimen: peripheral blood. The origin of the receptors is a woman aged 30 to 39 with COVID-19, enrolled during active disease. The CDR3 runs from the conserved cysteine through the conserved F or W. A D gene is named only where the DNA matches it firmly. The size field is filled for only some rows; it gives once, few, many or a size class.

j_call clone_size v_call d_call cdr3_nt cdr3_aa
TRBJ2-3 . TRBV6-5 . TGTGCCAGCAGGTTCGTTAGCACAGATACGCAGTATTTT CASRFVSTDTQYF
TRBJ1-2 . TRBV27 . TGTGCCAGCAGTTTGTTGACGGGAGGGGGCTACACCTTC CASSLLTGGGYTF
TRBJ2-2 . TRBV7-3 . TGTGCCAGCAGCTTAACGGAGCGCACCGGGGAGCTGTTTTTT CASSLTERTGELFF
TRBJ1-1 . TRBV5-1 . TGCGCCAGCAGCGGCCTCCAGGGTTGGGACACTGAAGCTTTCTTT CASSGLQGWDTEAFF
TRBJ2-1 . TRBV24-1 . TGTGCCACCAGTGATGGAGGCCATGAGCAGTTCTTC CATSDGGHEQFF
TRBJ1-1 . TRBV7-2 . TGTGCCAGCAGCTTAGTGGGCGCGGGCACTGAAGCTTTCTTT CASSLVGAGTEAFF
TRBJ1-2 . TRBV19 . TGTGCCAGTAGCTCTCATTATCCGGGACAACAGGTAGACTATGGCTACACCTTC CASSSHYPGQQVDYGYTF
TRBJ2-7 . TRBV27 TRBD2 TGTGCCAGCAGTTTAGGGCTAGCGGGAATCTACGAGCAGTACTTC CASSLGLAGIYEQYF
TRBJ2-1 . TRBV9 TRBD2 TGTGCCAGCAGCCCTCCGAGCGGGAACTACAATGAGCAGTTCTTC CASSPPSGNYNEQFF
TRBJ2-7 . TRBV27 . TGTGCCAGCAGTTGGTCCAGGGGGGACAGAAACCACGAGCAGTACTTC CASSWSRGDRNHEQYF
TRBJ1-4 once TRBV18 TRBD1 TGTGCCAGCTCGAAACCAGGGGGCGTTGAGGAAAAACTGTTTTTT CASSKPGGVEEKLFF
TRBJ2-6 . TRBV5-6 TRBD1 TGTGCCAGCAGCCCTGGTCCCGGGACAGGACTCTCTGGGGCCAACGTCCTGACTTTC CASSPGPGTGLSGANVLTF
TRBJ1-2 . TRBV7-2 TRBD1 TGTGCCAGCAGCACTTCCGGGACAGGAAATAACTATGGCTACACCTTC CASSTSGTGNNYGYTF
TRBJ2-2 . TRBV27 . TGTGCCACCTCGAGGGCGCGGGGTGGAACCGGGGAGCTGTTTTTT CATSRARGGTGELFF
TRBJ1-2 . TRBV7-9 TRBD1 TGTGCCAGCAGCACGACAGGGGATGGCTACACCTTC CASSTTGDGYTF
TRBJ2-4 . TRBV27 . TGTGCCAGCAGTTCTCTAGAGGAGTTCCTAGCCAAAAACATTCAGTACTTC CASSSLEEFLAKNIQYF
TRBJ1-6 . TRBV15 TRBD1 TGTGCCACCAGCAGGGACAGGGATAATTCACCCCTCCACTTT CATSRDRDNSPLHF
TRBJ1-4 . TRBV5-6 . TGTGCCAGCACCGTGAGGGGGAATGAAAAACTGTTTTTT CASTVRGNEKLFF
TRBJ1-3 . TRBV6-5 . TGTGCCAGCAGATACCTCGACAGATCGTATTTT CASRYLDRSYF
TRBJ2-3 once TRBV5-4 TRBD1 TGTGCCAGCAGCACAACCGACAGGGCCACAGATACGCAGTATTTT CASSTTDRATDTQYF
TRBJ1-1 . TRBV7-3 TRBD1 TGTGCCAGCAGCTCCTTGACAGGGATTGCCACTGAAGCTTTCTTT CASSSLTGIATEAFF
TRBJ1-2 . TRBV7-2 . TGTGCCAGCAGCTTGGGGCAGGGGAAGGACTATGGCTACACCTTC CASSLGQGKDYGYTF
TRBJ2-1 . TRBV7-2 TRBD1 TGTGCCAGCAGCTCACAGGGGGCGGGTGGGATCTTC CASSSQGAGGIF
TRBJ2-4 . TRBV7-2 TRBD1 TGTGCCAGCAGGCACCGGGACAGGGATAATAGAAACATTCAGTACTTC CASRHRDRDNRNIQYF
TRBJ2-3 . TRBV18 TRBD1 TGTGCCAGCTCACCGACAGGGAAAAGTGATACGCAGTATTTT CASSPTGKSDTQYF
TRBJ2-3 once TRBV13 TRBD2 TGTGCCAGCAGCAGATCGGGACTAGCGGGAGCGGGCACAGATACGCAGTATTTT CASSRSGLAGAGTDTQYF
TRBJ2-5 . TRBV5-1 . TGCGCCAGCAGCTCCCAGGGGGAGACCCAGTACTTC CASSSQGETQYF
TRBJ1-3 few TRBV19 . TGTGCCAGTAGTGGAGGATCTGGAAACACCATATATTTT CASSGGSGNTIYF
TRBJ1-4 . TRBV7-9 TRBD1 TGTGCCAGCAGCTTTGACAGGGGGTTCACGGTGACTAATGAAAAACTGTTTTTT CASSFDRGFTVTNEKLFF
TRBJ2-1 . TRBV6-1 TRBD2 TGTGCCAGCAGTGTTGGGTTGACTAGCGGGTCCTACAATGAGCAGTTCTTC CASSVGLTSGSYNEQFF
TRBJ1-2 . TRBV9 . TGTGCCAGCAGCGTAGAGGGGTGGAACAGGGCGGTGAGTGGCTACACCTTC CASSVEGWNRAVSGYTF
TRBJ2-3 . TRBV6-2/TRBV6-3 . TGTGCCAGCAGTTACGCCGGGGCGGGGCCAGGTACGCAGTATTTT CASSYAGAGPGTQYF
TRBJ2-2 . TRBV9 TRBD1 TGTGCCAGCAGCGGGACAGGGGGGAATAACACCGGGGAGCTGTTTTTT CASSGTGGNNTGELFF
TRBJ2-1 once TRBV7-2 TRBD2 TGTGCCAGCAGCTCTTTTGGACTAGCGGCTTACAATGAGCAGTTCTTC CASSSFGLAAYNEQFF
TRBJ1-2 . TRBV19 . TGTGCCAGTATTAAAACCCCAGACAGTCCTATGGGCTACACCTTC CASIKTPDSPMGYTF
TRBJ2-3 . TRBV2 TRBD2 TGTGCCAGCAGGGAGACTAGCGGGAGAGGCACAGATACGCAGTATTTT CASRETSGRGTDTQYF
TRBJ2-2 . TRBV3-1/TRBV3-2 . TGTGCCAGCAGTTGGAGGTCGAACACCGGGGAGCTGTTTTTT CASSWRSNTGELFF
TRBJ1-5 . TRBV7-2 . TGTGCCAGCAGCCCCATGGCAGGGGAGCGGCAGCCCCAGCATTTT CASSPMAGERQPQHF
TRBJ2-1 . TRBV6-5 TRBD1 TGTGCCAGCAGTTACTCGCAGGGGGCGGGTTTGAGTGAGCAGTTCTTC CASSYSQGAGLSEQFF
TRBJ2-1 . TRBV4-1 TRBD1 TGCGCCAGCAGCCAAGGGGACAGGGGATTTCGGAATGAGCAGTTCTTC CASSQGDRGFRNEQFF
TRBJ2-7 once TRBV13 TRBD2 TGTGCCAGCAGCCGACGGGGGGAAGGGGACGAGCAGTACTTC CASSRRGEGDEQYF
TRBJ2-3 . TRBV28 . TGTGCCAGCAGTTGGACAGTCACAGATACGCAGTATTTT CASSWTVTDTQYF
TRBJ2-7 . TRBV2 . TGTGCCAGCAGTTTACAGGGGGGGTTTCTCGAGCAGTACTTC CASSLQGGFLEQYF
TRBJ2-2 once TRBV5-1 TRBD2 TGCGCCAGCAGGTATAGGACTAGCGACGGGGAGCTGTTTTTT CASRYRTSDGELFF
TRBJ2-5 . TRBV7-3 TRBD1 TGTGCCAGCAGCTTAAATTTAGGGACAGGGACGACAGAGACCCAGTACTTC CASSLNLGTGTTETQYF